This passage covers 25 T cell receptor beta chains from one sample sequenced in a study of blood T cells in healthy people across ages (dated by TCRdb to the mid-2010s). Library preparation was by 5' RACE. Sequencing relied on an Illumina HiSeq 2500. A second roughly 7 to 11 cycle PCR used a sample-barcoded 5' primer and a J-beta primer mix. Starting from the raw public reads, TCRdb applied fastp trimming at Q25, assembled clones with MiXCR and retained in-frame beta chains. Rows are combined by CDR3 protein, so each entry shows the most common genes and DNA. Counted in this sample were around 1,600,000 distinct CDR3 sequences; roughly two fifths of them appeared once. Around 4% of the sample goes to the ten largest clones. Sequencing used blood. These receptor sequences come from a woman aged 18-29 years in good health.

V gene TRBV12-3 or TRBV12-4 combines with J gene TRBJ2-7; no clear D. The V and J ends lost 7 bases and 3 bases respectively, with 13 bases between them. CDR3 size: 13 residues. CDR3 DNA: TGTGCCAGCAAGGGCAACACTGGCTACGAGCAGTACTTC. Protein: CASKGNTGYEQYF.

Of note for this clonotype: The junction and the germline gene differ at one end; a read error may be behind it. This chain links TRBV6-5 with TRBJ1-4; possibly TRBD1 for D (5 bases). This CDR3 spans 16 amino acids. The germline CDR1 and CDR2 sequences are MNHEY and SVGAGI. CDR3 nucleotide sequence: TGTGCCAGCAGTTACTCGACAGCAACAACTAATGAAGAACTGTTTTTT. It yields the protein CASSYSTATTNEELFF.

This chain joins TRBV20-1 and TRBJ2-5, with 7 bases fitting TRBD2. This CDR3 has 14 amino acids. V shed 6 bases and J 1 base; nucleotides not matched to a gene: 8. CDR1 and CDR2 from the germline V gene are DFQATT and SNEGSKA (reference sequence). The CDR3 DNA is TGCAGTGCCCCTGTGCGGGAGACCCAAGAGACCCAGTACTTC. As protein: CSAPVRETQETQYF.

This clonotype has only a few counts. Written as DNA, the CDR3 is TGTGCCAGCAGCCTCGTTCCAGCGGGGGGGAACAATGAGCAGTTCTTC. This translates into CASSLVPAGGNNEQFF. V gene TRBV5-5 combines with J gene TRBJ2-1, with 10 bases fitting TRBD2. The germline gives CDR1 SGHKS, CDR2 YYEKEE (reference sequence). The CDR3 totals 16 residues. With 4 bases clipped from V and 5 bases from J, the junction kept 9 bases outside the gene matches.

CDR3 in amino acids: CASSDLDPSVEQYF. CDR3 DNA: TGTGCCAGCAGTGACCTAGACCCGTCTGTCGAGCAGTACTTC. The chain employs TRBV6-2 or TRBV6-3 and TRBJ2-7, with no clear D. V was pared by 5 bases and J by 6 bases, with 17 bases between. The CDR3 spans 14 residues. Germline V gene data show CDR1 as MNHEY and CDR2 as SVGEGT.

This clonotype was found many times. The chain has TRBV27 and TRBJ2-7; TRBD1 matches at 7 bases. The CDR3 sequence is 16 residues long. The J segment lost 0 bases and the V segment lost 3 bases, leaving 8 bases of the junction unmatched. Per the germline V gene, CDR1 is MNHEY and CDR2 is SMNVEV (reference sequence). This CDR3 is CASSFAVGGYSYEQYF. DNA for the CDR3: TGTGCCAGCAGTTTCGCGGTAGGGGGCTACTCCTACGAGCAGTACTTC.

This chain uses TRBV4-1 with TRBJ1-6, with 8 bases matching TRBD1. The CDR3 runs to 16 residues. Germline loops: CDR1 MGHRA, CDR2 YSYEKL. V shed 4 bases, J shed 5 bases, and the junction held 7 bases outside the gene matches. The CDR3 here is CASSPFKDRDNSPLHF. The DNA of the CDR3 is TGCGCCAGCAGCCCCTTTAAGGACAGGGATAATTCACCCCTCCACTTT.

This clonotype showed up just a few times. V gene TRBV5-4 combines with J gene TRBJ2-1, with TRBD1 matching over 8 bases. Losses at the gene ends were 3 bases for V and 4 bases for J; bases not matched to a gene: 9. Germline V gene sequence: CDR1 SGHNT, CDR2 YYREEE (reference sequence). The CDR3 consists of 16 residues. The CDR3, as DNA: TGTGCCAGCAGCTCCTCAGGGGGCGGGCCTTACAATGAGCAGTTCTTC. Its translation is CASSSSGGGPYNEQFF.

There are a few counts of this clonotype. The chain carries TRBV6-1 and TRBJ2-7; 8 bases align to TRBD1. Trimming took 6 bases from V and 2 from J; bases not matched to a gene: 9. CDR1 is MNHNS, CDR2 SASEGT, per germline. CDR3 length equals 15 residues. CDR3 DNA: TGTGCCAGCAGGGACAACAGGGGGTTCACCTACGAGCAGTACTTC. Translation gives CASRDNRGFTYEQYF.

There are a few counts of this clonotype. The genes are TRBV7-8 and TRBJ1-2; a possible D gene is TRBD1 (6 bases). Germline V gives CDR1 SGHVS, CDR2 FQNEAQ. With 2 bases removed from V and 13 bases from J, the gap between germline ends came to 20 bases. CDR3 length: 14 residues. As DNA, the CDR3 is TGTGCCAGCAGCTTATTTGGACAGATCTACAGCGGCACCTTC. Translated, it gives CASSLFGQIYSGTF.

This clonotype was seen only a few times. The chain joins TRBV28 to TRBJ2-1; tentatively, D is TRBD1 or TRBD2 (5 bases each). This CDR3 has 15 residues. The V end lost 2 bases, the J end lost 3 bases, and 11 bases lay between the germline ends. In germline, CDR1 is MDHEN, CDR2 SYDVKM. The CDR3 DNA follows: TGTGCCAGCAGTTTAACCGTGAGGGGCTACAATGAGCAGTTCTTC. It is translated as CASSLTVRGYNEQFF.

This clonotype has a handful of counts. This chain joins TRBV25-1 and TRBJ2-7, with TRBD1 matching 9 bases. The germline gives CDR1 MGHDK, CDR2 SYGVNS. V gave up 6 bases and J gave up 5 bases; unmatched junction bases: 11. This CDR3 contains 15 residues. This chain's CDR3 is CASRAGQGFLHEQYF. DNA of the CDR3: TGTGCCAGCAGGGCTGGACAGGGGTTTTTGCACGAGCAGTACTTC.

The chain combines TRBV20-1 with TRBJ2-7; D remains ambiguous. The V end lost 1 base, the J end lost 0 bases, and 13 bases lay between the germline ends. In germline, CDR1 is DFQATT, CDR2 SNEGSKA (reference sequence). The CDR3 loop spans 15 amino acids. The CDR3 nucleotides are TGCAGTGCTAGAGTGATGCCCGAGAGCTCCTACGAGCAGTACTTC. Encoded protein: CSARVMPESSYEQYF.

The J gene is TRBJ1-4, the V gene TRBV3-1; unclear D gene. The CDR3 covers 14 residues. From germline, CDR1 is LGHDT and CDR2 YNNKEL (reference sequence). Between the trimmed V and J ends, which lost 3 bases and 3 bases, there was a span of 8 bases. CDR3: CASSQSGPNEKLFF. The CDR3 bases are TGTGCCAGCAGCCAGTCAGGACCTAATGAAAAACTGTTTTTT.

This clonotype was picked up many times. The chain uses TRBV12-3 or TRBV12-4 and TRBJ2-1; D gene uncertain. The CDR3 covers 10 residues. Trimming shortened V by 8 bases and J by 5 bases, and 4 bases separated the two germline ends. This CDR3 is CASADNEQFF. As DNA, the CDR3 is TGTGCCAGCGCCGACAATGAGCAGTTCTTC.

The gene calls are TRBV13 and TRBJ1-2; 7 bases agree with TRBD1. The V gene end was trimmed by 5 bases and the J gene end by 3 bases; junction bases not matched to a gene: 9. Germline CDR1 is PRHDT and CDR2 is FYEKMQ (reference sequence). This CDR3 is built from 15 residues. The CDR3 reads CASSEVGGQYYGYTF. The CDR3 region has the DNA TGTGCCAGCAGCGAAGTAGGGGGACAGTACTATGGCTACACCTTC. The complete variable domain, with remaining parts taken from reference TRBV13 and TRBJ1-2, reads AAGVIQSPRHLIKEKRETATLKCYPIPRHDTVYWYQQGPGQDPQFLISFYEKMQSDKGSIPDRFSAQQFSDYHSELNMSSLELGDSALYFCASSEVGGQYYGYTFGSGTRLTVV.

DNA for the CDR3: TGTGCCAGCAGCTTGGCCCCCCCGGGCAACACCGGGGAGCTGTTTTTT. It yields the protein CASSLAPPGNTGELFF. J is TRBJ2-2 and V is TRBV7-2; no firm D call. Trimming cost V 3 bases and J 2 bases, with 13 bases left between them. CDR1 and CDR2 (germline): SGHTA, FQGNSA. The CDR3 runs to 16 residues.

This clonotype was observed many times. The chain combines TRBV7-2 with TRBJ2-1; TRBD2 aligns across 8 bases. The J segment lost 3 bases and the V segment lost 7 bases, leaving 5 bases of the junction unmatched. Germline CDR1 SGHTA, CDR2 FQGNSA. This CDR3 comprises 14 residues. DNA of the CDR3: TGTGCCAGCACCCTGACTAGCGTCTACAATGAGCAGTTCTTC. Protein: CASTLTSVYNEQFF.

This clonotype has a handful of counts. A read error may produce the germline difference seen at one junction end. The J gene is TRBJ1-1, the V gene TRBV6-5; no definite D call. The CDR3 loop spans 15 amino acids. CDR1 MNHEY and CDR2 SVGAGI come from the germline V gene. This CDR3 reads CAGSYSSSMNTEAFF. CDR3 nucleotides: TGTGCCGGCAGTTACTCGAGCAGTATGAACACTGAAGCTTTCTTT.

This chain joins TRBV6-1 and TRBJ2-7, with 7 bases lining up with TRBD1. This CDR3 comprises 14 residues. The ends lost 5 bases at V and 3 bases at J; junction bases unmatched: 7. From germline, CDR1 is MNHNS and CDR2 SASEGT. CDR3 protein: CASSLRDRIYEQYF. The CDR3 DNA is TGTGCCAGCAGTCTCCGGGACAGAATCTACGAGCAGTACTTC.

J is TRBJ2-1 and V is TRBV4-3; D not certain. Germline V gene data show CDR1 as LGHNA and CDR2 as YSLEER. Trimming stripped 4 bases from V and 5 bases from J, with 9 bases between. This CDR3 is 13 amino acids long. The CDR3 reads CASSPFGNNEQFF. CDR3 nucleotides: TGCGCCAGCAGCCCTTTTGGGAACAATGAGCAGTTCTTC.

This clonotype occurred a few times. The CDR3 region has the DNA TGTGCCAGCTCACTCCGGGACAACGTTAACTATGGCTACACCTTC. Translated, it gives CASSLRDNVNYGYTF. The chain links TRBV18 to TRBJ1-2; D possibly corresponds to TRBD1 (6 bases). V gave up 4 bases and J gave up 1 base, with 13 bases separating them. Per the germline V gene, CDR1 is KGHSH and CDR2 is LQKENI. The CDR3 sequence is 15 residues long.

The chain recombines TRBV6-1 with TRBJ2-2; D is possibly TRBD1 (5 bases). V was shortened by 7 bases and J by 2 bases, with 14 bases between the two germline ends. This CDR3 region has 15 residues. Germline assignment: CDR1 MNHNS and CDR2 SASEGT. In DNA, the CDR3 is TGTGCCAGCATAAGGGGCAGGGTTAACACCGGGGAGCTGTTTTTT. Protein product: CASIRGRVNTGELFF.

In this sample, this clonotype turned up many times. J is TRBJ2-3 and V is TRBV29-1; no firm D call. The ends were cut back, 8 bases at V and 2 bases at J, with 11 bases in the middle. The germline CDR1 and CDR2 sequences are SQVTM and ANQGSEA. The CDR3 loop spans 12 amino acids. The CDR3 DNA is TGCAGCCCCTCGGGTGTCACAGATACGCAGTATTTT. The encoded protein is CSPSGVTDTQYF.

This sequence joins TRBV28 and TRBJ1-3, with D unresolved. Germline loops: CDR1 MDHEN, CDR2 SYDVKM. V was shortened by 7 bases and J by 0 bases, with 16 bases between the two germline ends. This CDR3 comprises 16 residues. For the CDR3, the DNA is TGTGCCAGCATCGGACGGTTAAAAGACTCTGGAAACACCATATATTTT. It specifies CASIGRLKDSGNTIYF.